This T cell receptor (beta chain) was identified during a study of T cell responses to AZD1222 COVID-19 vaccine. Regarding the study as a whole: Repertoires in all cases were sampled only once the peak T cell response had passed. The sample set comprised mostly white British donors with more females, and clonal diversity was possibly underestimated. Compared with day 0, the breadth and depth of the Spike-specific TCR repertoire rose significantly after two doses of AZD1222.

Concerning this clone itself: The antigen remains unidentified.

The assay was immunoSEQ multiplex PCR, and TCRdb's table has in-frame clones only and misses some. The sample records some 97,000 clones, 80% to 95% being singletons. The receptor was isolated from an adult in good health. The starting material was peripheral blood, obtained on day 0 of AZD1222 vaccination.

The CDR3 is CASSLLQGREGQPQHF. The CDR3 DNA reads as TGCGCCAGCAGTCTCTTACAGGGACGTGAGGGTCAGCCCCAGCATTTT. The genes are TRBV23-1 and TRBJ1-5, with D maybe TRBD1 (6 bases). TRBV23-1 is treated as an ORF (open reading frame) with a function not yet certain. The CDR3 consists of 16 residues. The V gene lost 4 bases and the J gene lost 6 bases, with 19 bases spanning the gap.